A single sample gave rise to the 6 T cell receptor beta chains below, sequenced in a study of cytomegalovirus exposure and HLA in healthy donors. PCR employed 60 Vbeta and 13 Jbeta primers. Assay: immunoSEQ multiplex PCR; the TCRdb copy retains only in-frame clones and omits some. The sample consists of about 160,000 clones, around three quarters of them appearing once. The sequenced material came from PBMCs. The receptors derive from a woman between 35 and 50 years old in good health and CMV-seronegative.

V is TRBV10-3 and J is TRBJ2-3; 13 nucleotides agree with TRBD2. Germline V gene lookup returns CDR1 ENHRY and CDR2 SYGVKD. J was trimmed by 7 bases and V by 6 bases; bases with no gene match: 16. The length of the CDR3 is 18 residues. CDR3 coding DNA: TGTGCCATCAGCGAACCTACTAGCGGGGGGGCCGGTCTGAATACGCAGTATTTT. Translation gives CAISEPTSGGAGLNTQYF.

The gene calls are TRBV5-1 and TRBJ1-2, with 8 bases aligning to TRBD1. After removal of 4 bases from V and 7 bases from J, the junction contained 12 bases not matched to a gene. Germline V gene sequence: CDR1 SGHRS, CDR2 YFSETQ. The CDR3 has 15 amino acids. This CDR3 is CASSLRGQEGGGYTF. CDR3 DNA sequence: TGCGCCAGCAGCCTGCGGGGACAGGAGGGGGGTGGCTACACCTTC.

The chain couples TRBV7-9 to TRBJ2-5; no reliable D call. Germline V CDR1 and CDR2: SEHNR, FQNEAQ (reference sequence). Trimming removed 1 base at V and 4 bases at J, with 19 bases between. The CDR3 covers 17 residues. The CDR3 region has the DNA TGTGCCAGCAGCTTAGTGGTACAGACCAAAGCCCTAGAGACCCAGTACTTC. Translated: CASSLVVQTKALETQYF.

This chain connects TRBV6-5 to TRBJ1-1, with D perhaps matching TRBD1 (6 bases). V was cut by 6 bases and J by 1 base, with 12 bases left in between. CDR3 length: 14 amino acids. Germline CDR1 reads MNHEY; CDR2 reads SVGAGI. The DNA of the CDR3 is TGTGCCAGCAGACCGGGACACTCGAACACTGAAGCTTTCTTT. Encoded protein: CASRPGHSNTEAFF.

This sequence joins TRBV2 and TRBJ2-7; possible D gene TRBD2, 6 bases. This CDR3 has 15 residues. The V end was cut by 8 bases, the J end by 1 base, with 18 bases between. Per the germline V gene, CDR1 is SNHLY and CDR2 is FYNNEI. CDR3 in DNA: TGTGCCAGCGGACTTAGGGACGGGGGATCCTACGAGCAGTACTTC. It translates to CASGLRDGGSYEQYF.

The V call is TRBV5-8, the J call TRBJ2-5, with TRBD2 as a possible D gene (5 bases). V lost 0 bases to trimming and J lost 5 bases, with 14 bases between them. The germline gives CDR1 SGHTS, CDR2 YDEGEE. The CDR3 runs to 15 residues. CDR3 sequence: CASSLGRGSKETQYF. In nucleotides, the CDR3 is TGTGCCAGCAGCTTGGGACGAGGGTCCAAGGAGACCCAGTACTTC.